These 26 T cell receptor beta chains were all obtained from the same sample, sequenced in a study of beta chain features in type 1 diabetes. Findings of the study overall: Moderate but significant shortening of TCRB CDR3s was recorded in all four CD4+ subsets from Type 1 diabetes patients.

These TCRs are of unknown antigen specificity. The study reverse transcribed the entire isolated RNA, so it sequenced expressed TCRB transcripts. Produced via immunoSEQ multiplex PCR; TCRdb's table is partial and in-frame only. In the table there are approximately 260,000 clones, approximately 20% of which are singletons. The sequencing input was naive CD4+ T cells from blood. These receptors were taken from a woman aged 40 to 49 with type 1 diabetes.

This clone turned up a few times. CDR3 nucleotide sequence: TGTGCCAGCAGCCCCAGGGTCAGGACTGAAGCTTTCTTT. It is translated as CASSPRVRTEAFF. This sequence joins TRBV11-2 and TRBJ1-1; the D gene is possibly TRBD1 (5 bases). Germline values: CDR1 SGHAT, CDR2 FQNNGV. CDR3 length equals 13 residues. The V gene lost 5 bases and the J gene lost 5 bases, with 12 bases spanning the gap.

To note about this clone: Other DNA sequences from this sample encode an identical CDR3 as well. V is TRBV9 and J is TRBJ1-6; D remains unclear. Germline V gene sequence: CDR1 SGDLS, CDR2 YYNGEE. Trimming cost V 3 bases and J 0 bases, with 7 bases left between them. The CDR3 sequence is 15 residues long. The CDR3 reads CASSGTSSYNSPLHF. The DNA of the CDR3 is TGTGCCAGCAGCGGAACGAGCTCCTATAATTCACCCCTCCACTTT.

The V call is TRBV7-3, the J call TRBJ2-5; 7 positions match TRBD1. Losses at the gene ends were 5 bases for V and 3 bases for J; bases not matched to a gene: 3. The germline V gene has CDR1 SGHTA and CDR2 FQGTGA. This CDR3 has 13 residues. The CDR3 DNA is TGTGCCAGCAGCGCCGACAGGGAAGAGACCCAGTACTTC. This sequence encodes CASSADREETQYF.

The chain combines TRBV9 with TRBJ1-5, with D uncertain. Trimming shortened V by 0 bases and J by 0 bases, and 7 bases separated the two germline ends. This CDR3 comprises 15 residues. CDR1 is SGDLS, CDR2 YYNGEE, per germline. CDR3: CASSVGGYSNQPQHF. The CDR3 DNA follows: TGTGCCAGCAGCGTAGGAGGTTATAGCAATCAGCCCCAGCATTTT.

This clone was seen a handful of times. V gene TRBV29-1 combines with J gene TRBJ2-5; 9 bases line up with TRBD1. The V and J ends lost 7 bases and 1 base, in that order; junction bases with no gene match: 7. The CDR3 totals 14 residues. From germline, CDR1 is SQVTM and CDR2 ANQGSEA. In DNA form, the CDR3 reads TGCAGCGCTCCGACGACAGGGGGCCAAGAGACCCAGTACTTC. Amino acids: CSAPTTGGQETQYF. Using reference TRBV29-1 and TRBJ2-5 for the parts outside the CDR3, the full variable domain is SAVISQKPSRDICQRGTSLTIQCQVDSQVTMMFWYRQQPGQSLTLIATANQGSEATYESGFVIDKFPISRPNLTFSTLTVSNMSPEDSSIYLCSAPTTGGQETQYFGPGTRLLVL.

This clone was seen only a few times. The chain uses TRBV19 and TRBJ2-1; 9 bases are shared with TRBD2. Germline CDR1 is LNHDA and CDR2 is SQIVND (reference sequence). The CDR3 runs 13 residues. Germline trimming cut 4 bases from V and 6 bases from J; bases unmatched to any gene: 1. CDR3 loop: CASSSGRANEQFF. The DNA of the CDR3 is TGTGCCAGTAGTAGCGGGAGGGCCAATGAGCAGTTCTTC.

J is TRBJ2-5 and V is TRBV9; 11 bases are shared with TRBD2. CDR3 length: 15 amino acids. Trimming took 3 bases from V and 5 from J; bases not matched to a gene: 6. Germline CDR1 reads SGDLS; CDR2 reads YYNGEE. CDR3: CASSASGGPVETQYF. The CDR3 DNA sequence: TGTGCCAGCAGCGCTAGCGGGGGGCCAGTGGAGACCCAGTACTTC.

A few counts support this clone. The chain recombines TRBV9 with TRBJ1-4; D perhaps matches TRBD1 (5 bases). CDR1 is SGDLS and CDR2 is YYNGEE in the germline V gene. This CDR3 is 17 amino acids long. The V end lost 0 bases, the J end lost 0 bases, and 12 bases lay between the germline ends. CDR3 sequence: CASSVAGAGATNEKLFF. The CDR3, as DNA: TGTGCCAGCAGCGTAGCTGGTGCGGGGGCAACTAATGAAAAACTGTTTTTT.

This clone was seen a handful of times. The chain has TRBV9 and TRBJ1-1; perhaps TRBD1 as D (5 bases). With 0 bases removed from V and 1 base from J, the gap between germline ends came to 7 bases. CDR3 length equals 14 residues. CDR1 and CDR2 (germline): SGDLS, YYNGEE. CDR3: CASSVGRGNTEAFF. The CDR3 nucleotides read TGTGCCAGCAGCGTAGGTAGGGGGAACACTGAAGCTTTCTTT. The full variable domain, in which reference TRBV9 and TRBJ1-1 provide the parts outside the CDR3, is DSGVTQTPKHLITATGQRVTLRCSPRSGDLSVYWYQQSLDQGLQFLIQYYNGEERAKGNILERFSAQQFPDLHSELNLSSLELGDSALYFCASSVGRGNTEAFFGQGTRLTVV.

This chain joins TRBV7-3 and TRBJ2-1, with D possibly being TRBD2 (6 bases). CDR1 SGHTA and CDR2 FQGTGA come from the germline V gene. The CDR3 contains 13 residues. Trimming pared 3 bases from V and 10 bases from J, leaving 13 bases between. The CDR3 DNA sequence: TGTGCCAGCAGCTTTGACCGGGACTGGGAGCAGTTCTTC. Its translation: CASSFDRDWEQFF.

This clone has a handful of counts. The chain has TRBV5-1 and TRBJ2-7; 8 bases line up with TRBD1. Germline lookup yields CDR1 SGHRS and CDR2 YFSETQ. The ends lost 6 bases at V and 3 bases at J; junction bases unmatched: 11. The CDR3 covers 15 residues. CDR3 region: CASTDREQPNYEQYF. The CDR3 bases are TGCGCCAGCACGGACAGGGAGCAACCAAACTACGAGCAGTACTTC.

The chain combines TRBV6-6 with TRBJ2-3; D might be TRBD1 (6 bases). Germline assignment: CDR1 MNHNY and CDR2 SVGAGI (reference sequence). V was clipped by 7 bases and J by 2 bases, with 10 bases between them. The CDR3 consists of 13 residues. The CDR3 region is CASTGQTTDTQYF. The DNA of the CDR3 is TGTGCCAGCACCGGACAGACCACAGATACGCAGTATTTT.

This clone appeared a few times. The chain joins TRBV28 to TRBJ2-7; D may be TRBD1 (5 bases). The CDR3 runs 12 residues. From germline, CDR1 is MDHEN and CDR2 SYDVKM. The V gene lost 8 bases and the J gene lost 1 base, with 9 bases spanning the gap. The CDR3 loop reads CASHHRSYEQYF. The CDR3 DNA sequence: TGTGCCAGCCATCACAGGTCCTACGAGCAGTACTTC. The entire variable domain, with the rest obtained from reference TRBV28 and TRBJ2-7, is as follows: DVKVTQSSRYLVKRTGEKVFLECVQDMDHENMFWYRQDPGLGLRLIYFSYDVKMKEKGDIPEGYSVSREKKERFSLILESASTNQTSMYLCASHHRSYEQYFGPGTRLTVT.

This clone was seen only a few times. The chain is built from TRBV20-1 and TRBJ2-5; D may be TRBD2 (5 bases). CDR1 and CDR2 from the germline V gene are DFQATT and SNEGSKA (reference sequence). This CDR3 is built from 11 residues. The CDR3 spells CSYGEQETQYF. CDR3 DNA sequence: TGCAGCTACGGGGAGCAAGAGACCCAGTACTTC.

The rearrangement uses TRBV7-2 and TRBJ2-1; possibly TRBD2 for D (5 bases). The CDR3 has 14 amino acids. In germline, CDR1 is SGHTA, CDR2 FQGNSA. Trimming shortened V by 5 bases and J by 8 bases, and 16 bases separated the two germline ends. CDR3: CASSPSRAVDEQFF. The CDR3 DNA reads TGTGCCAGCAGCCCCTCAAGAGCGGTGGATGAGCAGTTCTTC.

This clone was counted between two and nine times. This chain joins TRBV18 and TRBJ2-7; D is unclear. Trimming left V 6 bases short and J 6 bases short, with 15 bases between. The length of the CDR3 is 13 residues. Germline V gene data show CDR1 as KGHSH and CDR2 as LQKENI. The CDR3 nucleotides read TGTGCCAGCTCGCGCGACTCGGCCCGCGAGCAGTACTTC. This gives the protein CASSRDSAREQYF.

This clone has a handful of counts. At the DNA level, this CDR3 is encoded by other sequences in the same sample as well. This chain uses TRBV5-1 with TRBJ1-1; D is possibly TRBD1 (5 bases). Trimming pared 0 bases from V and 4 bases from J, leaving 7 bases between. This CDR3 has 13 amino acids. Germline V gene data show CDR1 as SGHRS and CDR2 as YFSETQ. CDR3 nucleotides: TGCGCCAGCAGCTTGGCCCAGGGCACTGAAGCTTTCTTT. Amino acid sequence: CASSLAQGTEAFF. The full variable domain, with the rest looked up from reference TRBV5-1 and TRBJ1-1, is KAGVTQTPRYLIKTRGQQVTLSCSPISGHRSVSWYQQTPGQGLQFLFEYFSETQRNKGNFPGRFSGRQFSNSRSEMNVSTLELGDSALYLCASSLAQGTEAFFGQGTRLTVV.

V is TRBV5-4 and J is TRBJ1-5, with D possibly being TRBD1 (5 bases). This CDR3 is 15 amino acids long. The germline V and J ends were trimmed by 10 bases and 0 bases, with 17 bases remaining between them. Germline CDR1 and CDR2: SGHNT and YYREEE (reference sequence). DNA of the CDR3: TGTGCCGCCGGATGGGGGGGGAATAGCAATCAGCCCCAGCATTTT. It specifies CAAGWGGNSNQPQHF. The variable domain in full, with the rest retrieved from reference TRBV5-4 and TRBJ1-5, is ETGVTQSPTHLIKTRGQQVTLRCSSQSGHNTVSWYQQALGQGPQFIFQYYREEENGRGNFPPRFSGLQFPNYSSELNVNALELDDSALYLCAAGWGGNSNQPQHFGDGTRLSIL.

This clone was recorded a few times. This sequence joins TRBV5-4 and TRBJ2-7; 8 bases are a match to TRBD2. From germline, CDR1 is SGHNT and CDR2 YYREEE (reference sequence). V shed 0 bases, J shed 4 bases, and the junction held 9 bases outside the gene matches. CDR3 size: 16 residues. For the CDR3, the DNA is TGTGCCAGCAGCTTGGGACTAGCGCGGGGAGGGTACGAGCAGTACTTC. Protein: CASSLGLARGGYEQYF.

This clone was counted only a few times. The V gene is TRBV6-6, the J gene TRBJ1-5; D not resolved. CDR3 length: 12 residues. Trimming cost V 5 bases and J 6 bases, with 8 bases left between them. Germline V lookup: CDR1 MNHNY, CDR2 SVGAGI (reference sequence). This chain's CDR3 is CASSTGGQPQHF. In DNA, the CDR3 is TGTGCCAGCAGTACGGGAGGTCAGCCCCAGCATTTT.

The chain combines TRBV4-3 with TRBJ1-6; D is undetermined. Germline CDR1 reads LGHNA; CDR2 reads YSLEER. Trimming left V 0 bases short and J 7 bases short, with 10 bases between. The CDR3 is 15 residues long. This CDR3 is CASSQEGDRNSPLHF. The CDR3 DNA is TGCGCCAGCAGCCAAGAAGGAGATCGGAATTCACCCCTCCACTTT.

The rearrangement joins TRBV29-1 to TRBJ1-1; 8 bases line up with TRBD1. Trimming removed 3 bases from V and 5 bases from J; junction bases left unmatched: 2. The CDR3 runs 12 residues. Looked up from germline, CDR1 is SQVTM and CDR2 is ANQGSEA. DNA of the CDR3: TGCAGCGTTGACAGGGGGCAAACTGAAGCTTTCTTT. It specifies CSVDRGQTEAFF.

The rearrangement links TRBV30 to TRBJ2-3; D might be TRBD2 (5 bases). CDR1 GTSNPN and CDR2 SVGIG come from the germline V gene (reference sequence). The CDR3 sequence is 12 residues long. Between the trimmed V and J ends, which lost 8 bases and 0 bases, there was a span of 9 bases. The CDR3 spells CAMSGSTDTQYF. The CDR3 region has the DNA TGTGCCATGAGCGGTAGCACAGATACGCAGTATTTT.

This clone was seen more than once but under ten times. The chain links TRBV19 to TRBJ1-5, with D unresolved. CDR1 and CDR2 (germline): LNHDA, SQIVND (reference sequence). This CDR3 contains 12 residues. The V and J ends lost 2 bases and 10 bases respectively, with 9 bases between them. Here the CDR3 reads CASSITPQPQHF. CDR3 nucleotides: TGTGCCAGTAGTATAACACCCCAACCCCAGCATTTT.

The chain links TRBV5-1 to TRBJ2-1, with TRBD1 as a possible D gene (6 bases). V dropped 4 bases and J dropped 3 bases, with 14 bases sitting between them. The CDR3 totals 15 residues. From germline, CDR1 is SGHRS and CDR2 YFSETQ. CDR3 residues: CASSPDRYGYNEQFF. DNA for the CDR3: TGCGCCAGCAGCCCAGACAGGTATGGCTACAATGAGCAGTTCTTC.

The chain uses TRBV9 and TRBJ1-1; D not resolved. V lost 0 bases and J 5 bases, leaving 14 bases between the germline ends. Looked up from germline, CDR1 is SGDLS and CDR2 is YYNGEE. The CDR3 has 15 amino acids. As DNA, the CDR3 is TGTGCCAGCAGCGTAGCTCCCGAGGTGGTGACTGAAGCTTTCTTT. Its protein product is CASSVAPEVVTEAFF.